These 4 T cell receptor beta chains came from one sample sequenced in a study of blood T cell repertoires in COVID-19. Some clones are missing from TCRdb's copy, which holds only in-frame ones; the method was immunoSEQ multiplex PCR. The sample shows 140,000 to 150,000 clones, around 90% of them seen only once. The material sequenced was peripheral blood. Every receptor here comes from a man aged 70-80 years with acute or convalescent COVID-19.

This chain connects TRBV7-2 to TRBJ1-3, with TRBD1 matching over 9 bases. Germline values: CDR1 SGHTA, CDR2 FQGNSA. This CDR3 comprises 14 residues. The V segment lost 5 bases and the J segment 3 bases; nucleotides outside the gene matches: 2. Written as DNA, the CDR3 is TGTGCCAGCAGCGTGACAGGGGGTGGAAACACCATATATTTT. Its protein product is CASSVTGGGNTIYF. Filled out from reference TRBV7-2 and TRBJ1-3, the complete variable domain reads GAGVSQSPSNKVTEKGKDVELRCDPISGHTALYWYRQSLGQGLEFLIYFQGNSAPDKSGLPSDRFSAERTGGSVSTLTIQRTQQEDSAVYLCASSVTGGGNTIYFGEGSWLTVV.

This chain uses TRBV6-1 with TRBJ1-2, with 9 nucleotides matching TRBD1. The CDR3 is made up of 15 amino acids. After removal of 0 bases from V and 10 bases from J, the junction contained 9 bases not matched to a gene. Germline assignment: CDR1 MNHNS and CDR2 SASEGT. The DNA of the CDR3 is TGTGCCAGCAGTGAAGCGCTTGGGGACAGGGTCATCTACACCTTC. Encoded protein: CASSEALGDRVIYTF.

This chain connects TRBV5-1 to TRBJ2-7; D is perhaps TRBD1 (8 bases). V was shortened by 4 bases and J by 4 bases, with 15 bases between the two germline ends. The CDR3 totals 14 residues. In germline, CDR1 is SGHRS, CDR2 YFSETQ. The CDR3 reads CASSETQGGYEQYF. The CDR3 DNA follows: TGCGCCAGCAGCGAGACACAGGGGGGGTACGAGCAGTACTTC.

Only one count was recorded for this clone. The chain's CDR3 is CASRRTGSNYGYTF. CDR3 DNA sequence: TGTGCCAGTAGGAGGACAGGATCTAACTATGGCTACACCTTC. This rearrangement joins TRBV19 to TRBJ1-2; 7 bases are shared with TRBD1. The V segment lost 6 bases and the J segment 0 bases; nucleotides outside the gene matches: 4. This CDR3 is built from 14 residues. CDR1 is LNHDA, CDR2 SQIVND, per germline (reference sequence). The full variable domain, completed using reference TRBV19 and TRBJ1-2, is DGGITQSPKYLFRKEGQNVTLSCEQNLNHDAMYWYRQDPGQGLRLIYYSQIVNDFQKGDIAEGYSVSREKKESFPLTVTSAQKNPTAFYLCASRRTGSNYGYTFGSGTRLTVV.